This TCR beta chain was captured in a study of Ad26.COV2.S vaccination and SARS-CoV-2 variants. Turning to the study itself: Intramuscular Ad26.COV2.S doses were given once or twice, 56 days apart.

This CDR3 is 11 amino acids long. Germline V gene sequence: CDR1 SQVTM, CDR2 ANQGSEA. Trimming left V 7 bases short and J 11 bases short, with 17 bases between. Repertoires were generated with immunoSEQ multiplex PCR, while TCRdb's copy carries only in-frame clones and drops some. The sample lists around 300,000 clones; about 87% were seen once. Treatment in this sample: over 15 received Ad26.COV2.S at low or high dose, single or two shots; several received placebo; per-sample allocation not given. Following the first vaccine or placebo injection, samples were taken on day 63. In the vaccine, an Ad26 vector expressed the SARS-CoV-2 spike of the Wuhan strain.

This sequence was found in a person between 18 and 60 years old who received the Ad26.COV2.S COVID-19 vaccine or a placebo. Sample: peripheral blood, taken in a trial of Ad26.COV2.S vaccine versus placebo. J is TRBJ1-1 and V is TRBV29-1; the D gene is possibly TRBD1 (5 bases). The CDR3 sequence: CSAGTEALAFF. The CDR3 nucleotides are TGCAGCGCCGGGACCGAAGCCCTCGCTTTCTTT.